The table lists the clone carrying this TCR beta chain with a few counts. Only in-frame clones appear in the TCRdb table, and some are missing; sequencing was by immunoSEQ multiplex PCR. The sample includes under 70,000 clones, around 87% seen only once; the top ten take 10% to 13%. This entry comes from a study of OX40 agonist ivuxolimab in advanced cancers. As for the study in general: Patients received the agonistic anti-OX40 (CD134) antibody ivuxolimab.

This CDR3 region has 16 residues. Germline values: CDR1 SGHDT, CDR2 YYEEEE. Trimming left V 3 bases short and J 6 bases short, with 18 bases between. Sequenced material: CD4+ or CD8+ T cells sorted from blood, taken in a trial of the OX40 agonist ivuxolimab. The TCR sequence derives from an adult with an advanced solid tumor such as melanoma, head and neck, liver or kidney cancer. The chain is built from TRBV5-6 and TRBJ2-2; no firm D call. The CDR3 bases are TGTGCCAGCAGCTCGTATAAATATGATGGGGCCGGGGAGCTGTTTTTT. Encoded protein: CASSSYKYDGAGELFF.